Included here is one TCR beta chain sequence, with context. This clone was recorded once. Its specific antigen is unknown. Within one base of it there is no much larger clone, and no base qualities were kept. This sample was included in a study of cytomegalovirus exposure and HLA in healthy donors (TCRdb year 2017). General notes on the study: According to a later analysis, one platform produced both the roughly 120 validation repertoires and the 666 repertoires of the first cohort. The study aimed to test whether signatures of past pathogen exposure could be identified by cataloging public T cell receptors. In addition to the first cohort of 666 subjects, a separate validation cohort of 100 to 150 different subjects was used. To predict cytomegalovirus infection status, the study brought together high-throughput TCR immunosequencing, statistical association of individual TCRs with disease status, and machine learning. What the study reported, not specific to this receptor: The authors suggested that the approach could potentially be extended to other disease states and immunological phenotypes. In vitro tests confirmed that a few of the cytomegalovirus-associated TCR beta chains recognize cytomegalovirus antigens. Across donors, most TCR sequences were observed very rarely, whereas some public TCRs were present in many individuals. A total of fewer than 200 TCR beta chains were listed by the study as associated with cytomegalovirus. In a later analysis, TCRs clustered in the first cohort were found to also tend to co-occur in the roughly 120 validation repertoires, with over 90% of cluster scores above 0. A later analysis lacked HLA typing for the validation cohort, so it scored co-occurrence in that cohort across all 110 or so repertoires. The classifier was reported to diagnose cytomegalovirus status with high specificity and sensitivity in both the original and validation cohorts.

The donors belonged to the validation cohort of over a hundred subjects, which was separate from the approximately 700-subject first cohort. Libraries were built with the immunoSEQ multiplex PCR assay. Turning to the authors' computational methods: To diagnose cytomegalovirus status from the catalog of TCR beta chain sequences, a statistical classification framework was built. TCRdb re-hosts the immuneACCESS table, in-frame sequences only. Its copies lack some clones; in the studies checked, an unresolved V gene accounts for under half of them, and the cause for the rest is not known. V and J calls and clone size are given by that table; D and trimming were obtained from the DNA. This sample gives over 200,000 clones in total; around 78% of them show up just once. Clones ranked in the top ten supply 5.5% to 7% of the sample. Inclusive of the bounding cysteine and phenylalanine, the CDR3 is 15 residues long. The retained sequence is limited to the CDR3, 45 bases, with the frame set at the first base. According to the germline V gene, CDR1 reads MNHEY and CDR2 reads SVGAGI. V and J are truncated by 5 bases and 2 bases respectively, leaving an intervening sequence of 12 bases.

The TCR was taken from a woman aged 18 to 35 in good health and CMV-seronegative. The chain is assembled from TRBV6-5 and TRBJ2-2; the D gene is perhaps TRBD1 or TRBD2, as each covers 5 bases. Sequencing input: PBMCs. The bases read TGTGCCAGCAGTGCCGGGACGGCTAACACCGGGGAGCTGTTTTTT. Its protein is CASSAGTANTGELFF.